These 28 T cell receptor beta chains came from one sample sequenced in a study of T-cell memory formation after mild COVID-19. TCRdb independently ran MiXCR on the 5' RACE reads; one entry per CDR3 protein. This repertoire shows 150,000 to 200,000 distinct CDR3 sequences, about 9.9% found once; its top ten account for roughly 3.8%. Sequencing was performed on PBMCs or a T cell subset sorted from them (not recorded which). Every receptor here comes from a man between 18 and 29 years old who had mild COVID-19 (a few samples of this study predate the infection). Cell type and time point are not known.

This clonotype was recorded at least ten times. This chain uses TRBV11-2 with TRBJ1-6; D not certain. The CDR3 extends over 15 amino acids. V was cut by 3 bases and J by 7 bases, with 13 bases left in between. Germline V CDR1 and CDR2: SGHAT, FQNNGV. The DNA of the CDR3 is TGTGCCAGCAGCTTGGCTATGTTTGGGAATTCACCCCTCCACTTT. Translated, it gives CASSLAMFGNSPLHF. Using reference TRBV11-2 and TRBJ1-6 for the parts outside the CDR3, the full variable domain is EAGVAQSPRYKIIEKRQSVAFWCNPISGHATLYWYQQILGQGPKLLIQFQNNGVVDDSQLPKDRFSAERLKGVDSTLKIQPAKLEDSAVYLCASSLAMFGNSPLHFGNGTRLTVT.

This clonotype was counted many times. This chain uses TRBV5-4 with TRBJ2-3, with TRBD1 matching over 8 bases. CDR1 SGHNT and CDR2 YYREEE come from the germline V gene (reference sequence). V shed 3 bases, J shed 6 bases, and the junction held 9 bases outside the gene matches. This CDR3 region has 15 residues. CDR3 coding DNA: TGTGCCAGCAGCTCCGGACAGGGAGAGGCGGATACGCAGTATTTT. Its translation: CASSSGQGEADTQYF.

Many counts were recorded for this clonotype. CDR3 region: CASKTPPGNEQFF. The CDR3 coding sequence is TGTGCCAGCAAAACCCCCCCCGGGAATGAGCAGTTCTTC. The V call is TRBV5-4, the J call TRBJ2-1, with D uncertain. The CDR3 covers 13 residues. V was cut by 6 bases and J by 7 bases, with 14 bases left in between. Germline V gene sequence: CDR1 SGHNT, CDR2 YYREEE (reference sequence).

In its sample, this clonotype was seen a few times. The chain carries TRBV7-2 and TRBJ2-5; 8 nucleotides line up with TRBD2. Trimming cost V 1 base and J 5 bases; bases outside gene matches: 6. Germline V gene sequence: CDR1 SGHTA, CDR2 FQGNSA. The CDR3 covers 15 residues. The CDR3, as DNA: TGTGCCAGCAGCTTAGGCGGCGGGGGGCGGGAGACCCAGTACTTC. As protein: CASSLGGGGRETQYF. Full variable domain (missing parts from reference TRBV7-2 and TRBJ2-5): GAGVSQSPSNKVTEKGKDVELRCDPISGHTALYWYRQSLGQGLEFLIYFQGNSAPDKSGLPSDRFSAERTGGSVSTLTIQRTQQEDSAVYLCASSLGGGGRETQYFGPGTRLLVL.

The chain links TRBV12-3 or TRBV12-4 to TRBJ1-2, with 7 bases that match TRBD1. The CDR3 spans 15 residues. The J segment lost 9 bases and the V segment lost 3 bases, leaving 13 bases of the junction unmatched. CDR3 in DNA: TGTGCCAGCAGTTTCAACCCCACAGGGGAGAGAAGCTACACCTTC. It specifies CASSFNPTGERSYTF.

The chain uses TRBV3-1 and TRBJ2-7, with unresolved D. This CDR3 is built from 12 residues. V dropped 0 bases and J dropped 5 bases, with 5 bases sitting between them. Germline CDR1 reads LGHDT; CDR2 reads YNNKEL (reference sequence). CDR3 residues: CASSQDTDEQYV. The CDR3 region has the DNA TGTGCCAGCAGCCAAGATACGGACGAGCAGTACGTC.

This clonotype was seen at least ten times. The chain is built from TRBV12-3 or TRBV12-4 and TRBJ2-5; TRBD2 matches 7 bases. The CDR3 is 16 residues long. The V segment lost 3 bases and the J segment 2 bases; nucleotides outside the gene matches: 9. In nucleotides, the CDR3 is TGTGCCAGCAGTTTGCGACTAGCTGGGACTCAAGAGACCCAGTACTTC. Protein product: CASSLRLAGTQETQYF.

CDR3 amino acids: CASSQEAGGEDTQYF. The CDR3 DNA reads TGTGCCAGCAGCCAAGAGGCGGGGGGAGAAGATACGCAGTATTTT. The chain has TRBV4-2 and TRBJ2-3; 8 nucleotides line up with TRBD2. Germline CDR1 LGHNA, CDR2 YNFKEQ. This CDR3 is built from 15 residues. Germline trimming cut 0 bases from V and 5 bases from J; bases unmatched to any gene: 4.

The sample holds many counts of this clonotype. This rearrangement joins TRBV28 to TRBJ2-5; D may correspond to TRBD1 or TRBD2 (5 bases each). The CDR3 consists of 13 residues. CDR1 is MDHEN and CDR2 is SYDVKM in the germline V gene. Trimming stripped 7 bases from V and 3 bases from J, with 12 bases between. The CDR3 DNA follows: TGTGCCAGCACCCTTGGGGGAAAAGAGACCCAGTACTTC. It translates to CASTLGGKETQYF.

The rearrangement uses TRBV9 and TRBJ1-3, with D perhaps matching TRBD1 (6 bases). The CDR3 has 14 amino acids. Germline values: CDR1 SGDLS, CDR2 YYNGEE. Deletions cut 0 bases from V and 4 bases from J, with 8 bases between. As DNA, the CDR3 is TGTGCCAGCAGCGTAGAGGGGGACGGAAACACCATATATTTT. The encoded protein is CASSVEGDGNTIYF.

In this sample, this clonotype turned up a few times. The chain links TRBV7-9 to TRBJ1-1, with D uncertain. V was clipped by 1 base and J by 7 bases, with 10 bases between them. CDR1 is SEHNR, CDR2 FQNEAQ, per germline (reference sequence). This CDR3 has 13 amino acids. CDR3 sequence: CASSLDAYVEAFF. For the CDR3, the DNA is TGTGCCAGCAGCTTAGATGCTTATGTTGAAGCTTTCTTT.

This clonotype was seen a few times. The rearrangement joins TRBV20-1 to TRBJ2-1; 8 nucleotides agree with TRBD1. Germline V lookup: CDR1 DFQATT, CDR2 SNEGSKA (reference sequence). V lost 6 bases to trimming and J lost 7 bases; unmatched junction nucleotides: 5. This CDR3 has 12 residues. For the CDR3, the DNA is TGCAGTGCGGCCAGGGGGCTAAATGAGCAGTTCTTC. It is translated as CSAARGLNEQFF.

This clonotype was picked up many times. This chain connects TRBV7-3 to TRBJ1-1, with a possible D match to TRBD1 (5 bases). In germline, CDR1 is SGHTA, CDR2 FQGTGA. CDR3 length: 14 amino acids. Deletions cut 3 bases from V and 2 bases from J, with 10 bases between. CDR3 protein: CASSLGVSNTEAFF. The CDR3 DNA follows: TGTGCCAGCAGCTTGGGGGTATCCAACACTGAAGCTTTCTTT. Supplemented by reference TRBV7-3 and TRBJ1-1, the full variable domain reads GAGVSQTPSNKVTEKGKYVELRCDPISGHTALYWYRQSLGQGPEFLIYFQGTGAADDSGLPNDRFFAVRPEGSVSTLKIQRTERGDSAVYLCASSLGVSNTEAFFGQGTRLTVV.

A few counts support this clonotype. This rearrangement joins TRBV15 to TRBJ1-1; tentatively, D is TRBD1 (5 bases). The CDR3 covers 17 residues. V dropped 4 bases and J dropped 1 base, with 19 bases sitting between them. Germline assignment: CDR1 LNHNV and CDR2 YYDKDF (reference sequence). CDR3 amino acids: CATSTRQGGGPNTEAFF. Written as DNA, the CDR3 is TGTGCCACCAGCACGCGCCAGGGCGGAGGACCGAACACTGAAGCTTTCTTT.

The table lists this clonotype with a few counts. The rearrangement uses TRBV4-2 and TRBJ1-5; D is uncertain. V gave up 0 bases and J gave up 2 bases, with 11 bases separating them. The germline CDR1 and CDR2 sequences are LGHNA and YNFKEQ. This CDR3 comprises 16 residues. The chain's CDR3 is CASSQDGAGGNQPQHF. CDR3 coding DNA: TGTGCCAGCAGCCAAGATGGCGCCGGCGGCAATCAGCCCCAGCATTTT.

This clonotype was counted between two and nine times. The CDR3 protein is CASSPGEQETQYF. The CDR3 nucleotides are TGTGCCAGCTCACCGGGGGAGCAAGAGACCCAGTACTTC. This sequence joins TRBV18 and TRBJ2-5; D possibly matches TRBD1 or TRBD2 (5 bases each). Germline CDR1 is KGHSH and CDR2 is LQKENI. V was shortened by 3 bases and J by 2 bases, with 7 bases between the two germline ends. The CDR3 runs 13 residues.

The chain uses TRBV7-2 and TRBJ2-7; D is possibly TRBD2 (5 bases). This CDR3 is built from 13 residues. Looked up from germline, CDR1 is SGHTA and CDR2 is FQGNSA. The CDR3 protein is CASSFRGSYKQYV. DNA for the CDR3: TGTGCCAGCAGCTTTCGGGGATCCTACAAGCAGTACGTC.

This clonotype has ten or more counts. The CDR3 reads CASSSLAGDEQFF. In nucleotides, the CDR3 is TGCGCCAGCAGCTCCCTCGCGGGGGATGAGCAGTTCTTC. The chain has TRBV5-1 and TRBJ2-1; 7 bases map to TRBD2. Germline lookup yields CDR1 SGHRS and CDR2 YFSETQ. CDR3 length equals 13 residues. V trimming: 3 bases; J trimming: 8 bases; junction bases outside the gene matches: 5.

This CDR3 is CATSRDWTGEETQYF. The CDR3 coding sequence is TGTGCCACCAGCAGAGATTGGACAGGGGAAGAGACCCAGTACTTC. V is TRBV15 and J is TRBJ2-5, with TRBD1 matching 9 bases. V shed 0 bases and J 3 bases; nucleotides not matched to a gene: 2. Looked up from germline, CDR1 is LNHNV and CDR2 is YYDKDF (reference sequence). This CDR3 has 15 amino acids.

This clonotype was counted only a few times. The V call is TRBV2, the J call TRBJ1-1; D uncertain. V was shortened by 5 bases and J by 4 bases, with 17 bases between the two germline ends. This CDR3 contains 15 residues. Germline CDR1 and CDR2: SNHLY and FYNNEI. The CDR3 loop reads CASSPREGSFTEAFF. As DNA, the CDR3 is TGTGCCAGCAGTCCCCGGGAGGGTTCGTTCACTGAAGCTTTCTTT.

Only a few counts were recorded for this clonotype. The chain links TRBV18 to TRBJ2-5, with 8 bases lining up with TRBD1. Trimming took 2 bases from V and 1 from J; bases not matched to a gene: 3. Germline assignment: CDR1 KGHSH and CDR2 LQKENI. This CDR3 comprises 15 residues. CDR3 coding DNA: TGTGCCAGCTCACCATCGGACAGGGCCCAAGAGACCCAGTACTTC. This sequence encodes CASSPSDRAQETQYF.

There are a few counts of this clonotype. The V gene is TRBV9, the J gene TRBJ2-5; D is unresolved. The germline V gene has CDR1 SGDLS and CDR2 YYNGEE. Trimming stripped 2 bases from V and 5 bases from J, with 16 bases between. The CDR3 totals 15 residues. In DNA, the CDR3 is TGTGCCAGCAGCGTCGCGCCCGGAGTCTGGGAGACCCAGTACTTC. It is translated as CASSVAPGVWETQYF.

There are a few counts of this clonotype. The chain is built from TRBV10-3 and TRBJ1-1, with a weak D call TRBD1 (6 bases). The CDR3 length is 14 residues. The germline CDR1 and CDR2 sequences are ENHRY and SYGVKD. Trimming removed 7 bases from V and 2 bases from J, with 14 bases in between. For the CDR3, the DNA is TGTGCCATCAAAGGGGGACATTTTAACACTGAAGCTTTCTTT. It yields the protein CAIKGGHFNTEAFF.

This clonotype appeared a few times. CDR3 in DNA: TGCGCCAGCAGCTTCACAGGGGAAGGTTATGGCTACACCTTC. It translates to CASSFTGEGYGYTF. This sequence joins TRBV5-1 and TRBJ1-2, with 7 bases fitting TRBD1. Unmatched junction bases numbered 6, after V lost 2 bases and J lost 5 bases. Germline-derived CDR1 and CDR2 are SGHRS and YFSETQ. The CDR3 loop spans 14 amino acids.

This clonotype has a handful of counts. At one of its ends the junction is not consistent with the germline gene, which may arise from a read error. The gene calls are TRBV24-1 and TRBJ1-1; 9 bases are a match to TRBD1. The CDR3 covers 15 residues. The V gene's germline CDR1 is KGHDR and CDR2 SFDVKD. The CDR3 nucleotides are TGTGCCACCAGTGATTCCGGGACAGGGAACAGTGAAGCTTTCTTT. It codes for CATSDSGTGNSEAFF.

CDR3 loop: CASSELQGRDSNQPQHF. CDR3 coding DNA: TGTGCCAGCAGTGAATTACAGGGTCGGGATAGCAATCAGCCCCAGCATTTT. V usage is TRBV6-1 and J usage is TRBJ1-5; the D gene is possibly TRBD1 (6 bases). Germline lookup yields CDR1 MNHNS and CDR2 SASEGT. V shed 2 bases and J shed 0 bases, with 14 bases lying between them. The CDR3 runs 17 residues.

The V call is TRBV4-3, the J call TRBJ1-3; 10 positions agree with TRBD1. The CDR3 loop spans 15 amino acids. The junction had 4 bases not matched to a gene; V was cut back by 0 bases and J by 8 bases. Germline lookup yields CDR1 LGHNA and CDR2 YSLEER. The CDR3 loop is CASSQEWTGGDTIYF. In nucleotides, the CDR3 is TGCGCCAGCAGCCAAGAATGGACAGGGGGAGACACCATATATTTT.

This clonotype was found many times. This rearrangement joins TRBV6-2 or TRBV6-3 to TRBJ1-5; D perhaps matches TRBD1 (5 bases). The length of the CDR3 is 14 residues. V gave up 6 bases and J gave up 2 bases, with 11 bases separating them. Per germline, CDR1 MNHEY and CDR2 SVGEGT. The CDR3 DNA reads TGTGCCAGCAGATCACTACAGGGCAATCAGCCCCAGCATTTT. This translates into CASRSLQGNQPQHF.